Below are 3 T cell receptor beta chains sequenced from a single sample in a study of human T cells and chemical hapten exposure (dated by TCRdb to about 2021). Library prep was done by RACE. TCRdb records NextSeq 500 as the sequencer. TCRdb ran its own pipeline on the public reads, namely fastp trimming at Q25 and MiXCR clone calling, and kept in-frame beta chains. When rows share a CDR3 protein, they turn into one entry using the most common DNA and genes. In this sample the table shows 35,000 to 45,000 distinct CDR3 sequences, roughly 13% of which occur a single time. The ten largest clones capture 2.3% of the sample. The time point label for this specimen denotes: patch test 3, about 24 weeks after DPC sensitization. Explained via the paper, the treatment or condition label denotes: therapeutic diphenylcyclopropenone sensitization with weekly scalp DPC. Total RNA was extracted from unfractionated whole blood collected in Tempus Blood RNA tubes.

Specimen: whole blood, collected in connection with sensitization to the hapten diphenylcyclopropenone (DPC). Receptor source: a woman aged 40 to 55 with alopecia areata. Some clones in this sample may be carry-over from other donors' samples.

There are a few counts of this clonotype. The V gene is TRBV29-1, the J gene TRBJ2-7; TRBD2 might be the D (5 bases). Germline V CDR1 and CDR2: SQVTM, ANQGSEA. Trimming pared 4 bases from V and 2 bases from J, leaving 12 bases between. The CDR3 is made up of 13 amino acids. CDR3 nucleotides: TGCAGCGTTGGAGGGCAGAAGCCCTACGAGCAGTACTTC. Protein product: CSVGGQKPYEQYF.

This clonotype was observed a few times. This chain joins TRBV12-3 or TRBV12-4 and TRBJ2-3; tentatively, D is TRBD1 (6 bases). The CDR3 is 13 amino acids. V was shortened by 2 bases and J by 6 bases, with 9 bases between the two germline ends. CDR3 bases: TGTGCCAGCAGTTTAATGGGGGCGGATACGCAGTATTTT. Encoded protein: CASSLMGADTQYF.

This clonotype was seen a handful of times. The genes are TRBV7-9 and TRBJ2-7, with 7 bases matching TRBD1. From germline, CDR1 is SEHNR and CDR2 FQNEAQ (reference sequence). V was pared by 5 bases and J by 2 bases, with 9 bases of the junction left unmatched. CDR3 length: 15 residues. As DNA, the CDR3 is TGTGCCAGCAGCATTCGACAGGGCAGCCCCTACGAGCAGTACTTC. This sequence encodes CASSIRQGSPYEQYF. Supplemented by reference TRBV7-9 and TRBJ2-7, the full variable domain reads DTGVSQNPRHKITKRGQNVTFRCDPISEHNRLYWYRQTLGQGPEFLTYFQNEAQLEKSRLLSDRFSAERPKGSFSTLEIQRTEQGDSAMYLCASSIRQGSPYEQYFGPGTRLTVT.